The TCR beta chain described here comes from a study of blood T cell repertoires in COVID-19. Study-wide context: The United States, Italy and Spain supplied acute and convalescent COVID-19 samples. T cells, B-cell-depleted T cells, or PBMCs supplied cDNA or gDNA.

Study processing details: Reference gene primer amplification gave estimated nucleated cell counts. Profiling relied on immunoSEQ multiplex PCR, and the TCRdb table lists in-frame clones only, not all of them. From that table come the V and J calls and clone size; the DNA was used to work out D and trimming. The data contain about 340,000 clones, 65% to 90% of them singletons. Looked up from germline, CDR1 is LNHDA and CDR2 is SQIVND (reference sequence). This CDR3 contains 15 residues. Trimming pared 7 bases from V and 3 bases from J, leaving 16 bases between. Assignments of participants to cohorts depended upon their own reported clinical history.

The chain combines TRBV19 with TRBJ1-3; D unresolved. Sequences were obtained from PBMCs or T cells enriched from blood (not recorded which). This clonotype was obtained from a middle-aged woman with acute COVID-19. The CDR3 region is CASNSRGGNGNTIYF. CDR3 nucleotides: TGTGCCAGTAATTCCCGGGGAGGGAATGGAAACACCATATATTTT.